The 17 T cell receptor beta chains below come from one sample, sequenced in a study of T cell responses to AZD1222 COVID-19 vaccine. Generated by immunoSEQ multiplex PCR, the TCRdb table keeps only in-frame clones and is missing some. The sample has over 130,000 clones; around 90% are singletons. Material: peripheral blood, obtained 28 days after the second AZD1222 dose. These TCRs come from an adult who received the AZD1222 COVID-19 vaccine.

The chain links TRBV9 to TRBJ1-1; D gene unclear. The CDR3 spans 14 residues. V dropped 1 base and J dropped 4 bases, with 11 bases sitting between them. CDR1 and CDR2 from the germline V gene are SGDLS and YYNGEE. The CDR3 loop reads CASSVMGWGTEAFF. CDR3 bases: TGTGCCAGCAGCGTAATGGGGTGGGGCACTGAAGCTTTCTTT.

The chain couples TRBV6-5 to TRBJ1-2, with D uncertain. Germline lookup yields CDR1 MNHEY and CDR2 SVGAGI. The V and J ends lost 6 bases and 2 bases respectively, with 10 bases between them. This CDR3 is built from 13 residues. The CDR3: CASSDQENYGYTF. DNA of the CDR3: TGTGCCAGCAGCGATCAGGAGAACTATGGCTACACCTTC.

This chain links TRBV11-2 with TRBJ2-2; D is tentatively TRBD1 or TRBD2 (5 bases each). Germline-derived CDR1 and CDR2 are SGHAT and FQNNGV. The CDR3 consists of 18 residues. V gave up 1 base and J gave up 4 bases, with 19 bases separating them. In DNA, the CDR3 is TGTGCCAGCAGCTTAGTATTACCCAATCATGGGGGCACCGGGGAGCTGTTTTTT. Translating it yields CASSLVLPNHGGTGELFF.

The CDR3 spells CASSFSMGEQYF. The DNA of the CDR3 is TGTGCCAGCAGCTTCTCTATGGGAGAGCAGTACTTC. The gene calls are TRBV5-6 and TRBJ2-7; unclear D gene. Trimming removed 2 bases from V and 7 bases from J, with 10 bases in between. CDR3 length equals 12 residues. Germline V lookup: CDR1 SGHDT, CDR2 YYEEEE.

This sequence joins TRBV6-4 and TRBJ2-1, with 11 bases lining up with TRBD2. The CDR3 runs to 16 residues. Germline V CDR1 and CDR2: MRHNA, SNTAGT. V lost 4 bases and J lost 5; bases outside the gene matches: 7. The CDR3 sequence: CASSATGTSGNNEQFF. Here the CDR3 DNA reads TGTGCCAGCAGTGCCACCGGGACTAGCGGAAACAATGAGCAGTTCTTC.

The chain uses TRBV30 and TRBJ2-6; 8 positions match TRBD1. The V and J ends lost 6 bases and 1 base, in that order; junction bases with no gene match: 11. The CDR3 spans 17 residues. Germline loops: CDR1 GTSNPN, CDR2 SVGIG (reference sequence). CDR3 region: CACSPGQEESGANVLTF. CDR3 nucleotides: TGTGCCTGTTCCCCGGGACAGGAAGAGTCTGGGGCCAACGTCCTGACTTTC.

The chain uses TRBV5-5 and TRBJ2-7; TRBD1 might be the D (6 bases). V gave up 4 bases and J gave up 1 base, with 12 bases separating them. Germline V gene sequence: CDR1 SGHKS, CDR2 YYEKEE (reference sequence). The CDR3 runs 14 residues. The CDR3 reads CASSVFQGSYEQYF. Written as DNA, the CDR3 is TGTGCCAGCAGCGTCTTCCAGGGGTCCTACGAGCAGTACTTC. The whole variable domain, remainder taken from reference TRBV5-5 and TRBJ2-7, is DAGVTQSPTHLIKTRGQQVTLRCSPISGHKSVSWYQQVLGQGPQFIFQYYEKEERGRGNFPDRFSARQFPNYSSELNVNALLLGDSALYLCASSVFQGSYEQYFGPGTRLTVT.

This chain joins TRBV5-1 and TRBJ2-1; 11 bases align to TRBD2. The CDR3 sequence is 16 residues long. CDR1 is SGHRS and CDR2 is YFSETQ in the germline V gene. V was clipped by 4 bases and J by 8 bases; unmatched bases: 11. The CDR3 coding sequence is TGCGCCAGCAGCGGACTAACTAGCGGGAGTTACGATGAGCAGTTCTTC. Protein sequence: CASSGLTSGSYDEQFF.

The chain links TRBV7-9 to TRBJ1-1; D not resolved. V shed 5 bases and J shed 10 bases, with 14 bases lying between them. The CDR3 consists of 12 residues. Per germline, CDR1 SEHNR and CDR2 FQNEAQ (reference sequence). The DNA of the CDR3 is TGTGCCAGCAGCCCTGGACGACAAGGAGCTTTCTTT. It specifies CASSPGRQGAFF.

The CDR3 DNA sequence: TGTGCCAGCAGTGCCTTTACGGTTTCCCACGAGGGCTACACCTTC. It specifies CASSAFTVSHEGYTF. The chain employs TRBV2 and TRBJ1-2; D gene ambiguous. This CDR3 contains 15 residues. Germline CDR1 is SNHLY and CDR2 is FYNNEI. The germline V and J ends were trimmed by 4 bases and 8 bases, with 20 bases remaining between them.

This clone was detected only once. The J gene is TRBJ1-2, the V gene TRBV18; tentatively, D is TRBD1 (5 bases). The V gene lost 3 bases and the J gene lost 6 bases, with 8 bases spanning the gap. Germline loops: CDR1 KGHSH, CDR2 LQKENI. The CDR3 spans 12 residues. CDR3 coding DNA: TGTGCCAGCTCACCCCGGGGGGATGGCTACACCTTC. Amino acid sequence: CASSPRGDGYTF.

J is TRBJ1-1 and V is TRBV30; D uncertain. CDR3 length equals 14 residues. The germline CDR1 and CDR2 sequences are GTSNPN and SVGIG (reference sequence). V was shortened by 0 bases and J by 0 bases, with 8 bases between the two germline ends. The CDR3 DNA reads TGTGCCTGGAGTGTATCGGGGTTGAACACTGAAGCTTTCTTT. Amino acid sequence: CAWSVSGLNTEAFF.

The CDR3 DNA reads TGTGCCAGTAGTATCGGGGCTAGCGGAAGTCAAGAGACCCAGTACTTC. This codes for CASSIGASGSQETQYF. The chain uses TRBV19 and TRBJ2-5; the match to TRBD2 covers 7 bases. CDR3 length equals 16 residues. In germline, CDR1 is LNHDA, CDR2 SQIVND (reference sequence). Trimming at V came to 3 bases and at J to 2 bases, leaving 9 bases not matched to a gene.

The J gene is TRBJ1-6, the V gene TRBV11-2; 7 nucleotides line up with TRBD1. Germline V lookup: CDR1 SGHAT, CDR2 FQNNGV. CDR3 length: 16 amino acids. Trimming at V came to 5 bases and at J to 0 bases, leaving 4 bases not matched to a gene. The CDR3 DNA reads as TGTGCCAGCAGCCCGGACAGGAGCTCCTATAATTCACCCCTCCACTTT. Translated, it gives CASSPDRSSYNSPLHF.

This chain connects TRBV6-5 to TRBJ1-1; D not certain. Germline CDR1 reads MNHEY; CDR2 reads SVGAGI. This CDR3 spans 14 amino acids. Trimming pared 0 bases from V and 5 bases from J, leaving 10 bases between. The CDR3, as DNA: TGTGCCAGCAGTTACTCGGAGGCGGGGACTGAAGCTTTCTTT. Its translation: CASSYSEAGTEAFF.

The V and J genes are TRBV29-1 and TRBJ2-7, with D possibly TRBD2 on 6 matching bases. V was cut by 3 bases and J by 4 bases, with 13 bases left in between. Germline values: CDR1 SQVTM, CDR2 ANQGSEA. The CDR3 has 13 residues. The CDR3, as DNA: TGCAGCGTTGAGGGGGGAATGGCGTACGAGCAGTACTTC. It codes for CSVEGGMAYEQYF.

The rearrangement uses TRBV6-5 and TRBJ2-3; 11 bases align to TRBD2. The CDR3 sequence is 14 residues long. Germline V gene sequence: CDR1 MNHEY, CDR2 SVGAGI. V dropped 7 bases and J dropped 6; count of bases not matched to a gene: 6. This CDR3 reads CASIGLAGMDTQYF. The CDR3 DNA is TGTGCCAGCATCGGACTAGCGGGCATGGATACGCAGTATTTT.